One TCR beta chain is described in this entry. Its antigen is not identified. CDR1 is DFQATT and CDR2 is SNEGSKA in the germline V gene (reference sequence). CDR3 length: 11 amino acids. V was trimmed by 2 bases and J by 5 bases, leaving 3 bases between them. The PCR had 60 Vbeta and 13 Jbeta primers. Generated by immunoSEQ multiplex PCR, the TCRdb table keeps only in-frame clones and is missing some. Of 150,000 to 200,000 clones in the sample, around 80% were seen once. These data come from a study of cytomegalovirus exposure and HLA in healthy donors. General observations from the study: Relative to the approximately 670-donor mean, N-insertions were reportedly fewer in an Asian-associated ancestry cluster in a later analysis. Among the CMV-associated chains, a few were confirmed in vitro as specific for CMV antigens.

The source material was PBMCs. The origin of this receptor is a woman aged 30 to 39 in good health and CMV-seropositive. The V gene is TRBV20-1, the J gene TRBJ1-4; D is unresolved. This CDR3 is CSARPNEKLFF. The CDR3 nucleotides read TGCAGTGCTAGACCAAATGAAAAACTGTTTTTT.